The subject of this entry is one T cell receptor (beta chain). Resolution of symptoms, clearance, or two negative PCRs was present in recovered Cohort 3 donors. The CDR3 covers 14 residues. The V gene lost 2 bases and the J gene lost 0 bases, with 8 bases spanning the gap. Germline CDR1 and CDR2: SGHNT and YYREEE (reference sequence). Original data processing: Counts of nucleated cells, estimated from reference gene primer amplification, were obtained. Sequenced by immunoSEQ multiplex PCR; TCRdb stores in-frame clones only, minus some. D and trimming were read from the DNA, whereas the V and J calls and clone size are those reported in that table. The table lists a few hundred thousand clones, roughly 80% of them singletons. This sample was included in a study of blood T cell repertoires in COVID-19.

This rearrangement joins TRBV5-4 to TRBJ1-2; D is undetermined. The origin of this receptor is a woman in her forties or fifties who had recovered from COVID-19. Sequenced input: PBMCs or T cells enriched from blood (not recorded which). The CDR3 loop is CASSFVAANYGYTF. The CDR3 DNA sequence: TGTGCCAGCAGCTTCGTTGCAGCTAACTATGGCTACACCTTC.